The 8 T cell receptor beta chains below all came from one sample that was sequenced in a study of blood T cell repertoires in COVID-19. The table came from immunoSEQ multiplex PCR; TCRdb's copy has only in-frame clones and leaves some out. The sample holds about 400,000 clones, about 89% seen once. The sequenced sample was peripheral blood. The receptors stem from a woman younger than 45 with acute or convalescent COVID-19.

V gene TRBV20-1 combines with J gene TRBJ2-2, with 7 bases fitting TRBD1. In germline, CDR1 is DFQATT, CDR2 SNEGSKA (reference sequence). Trimming took 4 bases from V and 0 from J; bases not matched to a gene: 5. The CDR3 has 15 residues. CDR3 region: CSATDREPNTGELFF. The DNA for the CDR3 is TGCAGTGCTACTGACAGGGAACCGAACACCGGGGAGCTGTTTTTT.

The rearrangement uses TRBV5-1 and TRBJ2-7; tentative D call: TRBD2 (6 bases). The CDR3 loop spans 14 amino acids. V lost 4 bases, J lost 7 bases, and 18 bases lay in between. Germline V gives CDR1 SGHRS, CDR2 YFSETQ. The CDR3 nucleotides read TGCGCCAGCAGCACTGCCGGGACTTCTCAAGAGCAGTACTTC. Translating it yields CASSTAGTSQEQYF.

The chain has TRBV12-5 and TRBJ1-1; a weak D match, TRBD1 (5 bases). V lost 0 bases and J lost 2, with 22 bases in between. The CDR3 is 19 amino acids. CDR1 is LGHNT and CDR2 is FRNRAP in the germline V gene. The CDR3 sequence is CASGLVLGGTLRQNTEAFF. CDR3 nucleotides: TGTGCTAGTGGTTTGGTACTGGGGGGGACCCTACGTCAAAACACTGAAGCTTTCTTT. The variable domain in full, completed from reference TRBV12-5 and TRBJ1-1, reads DARVTQTPRHKVTEMGQEVTMRCQPILGHNTVFWYRQTMMQGLELLAYFRNRAPLDDSGMPKDRFSAEMPDATLATLKIQPSEPRDSAVYFCASGLVLGGTLRQNTEAFFGQGTRLTVV.

V and J are TRBV12-3 or TRBV12-4 and TRBJ2-1, with D tentatively TRBD1 (5 bases). V gave up 5 bases and J gave up 14 bases, with 19 bases separating them. There are 13 residues in the CDR3. For the CDR3, the DNA is TGTGCCAGCAGTCGGGTTCGAGACAGCGAGGAGTTCTTC. It encodes CASSRVRDSEEFF.

The table lists this clone with many counts. CDR3 amino acids: CASSLNEGSTDTQYF. The CDR3 DNA reads TGTGCCAGCAGCTTAAATGAGGGTAGCACAGATACGCAGTATTTT. The chain carries TRBV7-3 and TRBJ2-3, with a tentative D call TRBD2 (5 bases). Germline V gene sequence: CDR1 SGHTA, CDR2 FQGTGA. V lost 1 base to trimming and J lost 0 bases, with 8 bases between them. The CDR3 spans 15 residues.

The chain is built from TRBV3-1 (or the pseudogene TRBV3-2) and TRBJ2-3; the D gene is possibly TRBD2 (6 bases). Trimming left V 5 bases short and J 3 bases short, with 21 bases between. This CDR3 spans 17 amino acids. Germline loops: CDR1 LGHDT, CDR2 YNNKEL (reference sequence). Written as DNA, the CDR3 is TGTGCCAGCAGCTCGCAGTCCCTAGCGCTGGGGACAGATACGCAGTATTTT. Protein sequence: CASSSQSLALGTDTQYF.

This chain joins TRBV4-1 and TRBJ2-3; TRBD1 might be the D (6 bases). The V and J ends lost 2 bases and 2 bases respectively, with 8 bases between them. This CDR3 is built from 14 residues. Germline values: CDR1 MGHRA, CDR2 YSYEKL. The CDR3 sequence: CASSQTGTTDTQYF. The CDR3 DNA follows: TGCGCCAGCAGCCAAACAGGGACCACAGATACGCAGTATTTT.

The chain is built from TRBV7-9 and TRBJ2-3; possible D gene TRBD1, 6 bases. CDR1 and CDR2 from the germline V gene are SEHNR and FQNEAQ (reference sequence). This CDR3 is built from 18 residues. Trimming removed 0 bases at V and 2 bases at J, with 18 bases between. The CDR3 region has the DNA TGTGCCAGCAGCTTAGCTCCCCCTGGACAGAGAGTCACAGATACGCAGTATTTT. Translation gives CASSLAPPGQRVTDTQYF.